This passage covers 10 T cell receptor beta chains from one sample sequenced in a study of T cell responses to AZD1222 COVID-19 vaccine. Sequencing used immunoSEQ multiplex PCR; TCRdb keeps in-frame clones, though not all of them. The sample lists about 110,000 clones; roughly nine tenths were seen once. The source was peripheral blood, collected on day 0 of AZD1222 vaccination. The source of these receptors is an adult in good health.

This clone was seen a single time. The J gene is TRBJ1-4, the V gene TRBV19; D remains unclear. Germline CDR1 reads LNHDA; CDR2 reads SQIVND (reference sequence). This CDR3 comprises 16 residues. Between the trimmed V and J ends, which lost 5 bases and 3 bases, there was a span of 16 bases. CDR3 residues: CASSFTVRRANEKLFF. The DNA for the CDR3 is TGTGCCAGTAGTTTCACTGTCAGGAGGGCTAATGAAAAACTGTTTTTT.

The V call is TRBV11-2, the J call TRBJ2-7; TRBD1 agrees at 10 bases. V trimming: 4 bases; J trimming: 4 bases; junction bases outside the gene matches: 10. The CDR3 has 16 amino acids. The V gene's germline CDR1 is SGHAT and CDR2 FQNNGV. CDR3 DNA sequence: TGTGCCAGCAGCTCCCTGGACAGGGGGGGGCCGTACGAGCAGTACTTC. Translation gives CASSSLDRGGPYEQYF.

The rearrangement links TRBV5-5 to TRBJ2-5; the D gene is possibly TRBD1 (6 bases). The V end was cut by 2 bases, the J end by 2 bases, with 19 bases between. The CDR3 loop spans 17 amino acids. Looked up from germline, CDR1 is SGHKS and CDR2 is YYEKEE (reference sequence). The chain's CDR3 is CASSFGPTGSTQETQYF. CDR3 nucleotides: TGTGCCAGCAGCTTCGGGCCGACAGGTAGTACTCAAGAGACCCAGTACTTC.

The rearrangement joins TRBV6-5 to TRBJ2-7; either TRBD1 or TRBD2 may fit D (5 bases each). Germline assignment: CDR1 MNHEY and CDR2 SVGAGI. This CDR3 has 13 amino acids. V was trimmed by 5 bases and J by 5 bases, leaving 13 bases between them. CDR3 residues: CASSIPGRDEQYF. The DNA for the CDR3 is TGTGCCAGCAGTATACCGGGACGGGACGAGCAGTACTTC.

The rearrangement joins TRBV29-1 to TRBJ2-3; no clear D gene. This CDR3 is 11 amino acids long. Germline lookup yields CDR1 SQVTM and CDR2 ANQGSEA. V gave up 4 bases and J gave up 3 bases, with 5 bases separating them. The CDR3 bases are TGCAGCGTTGCGGGTACAGATACGCAGTATTTT. The encoded protein is CSVAGTDTQYF.

With respect to this clone: The sample holds other DNA sequences that translate to the same CDR3. The chain recombines TRBV28 with TRBJ2-5, with D uncertain. Trimming shortened V by 1 base and J by 5 bases, and 5 bases separated the two germline ends. CDR1 and CDR2 from the germline V gene are MDHEN and SYDVKM. The CDR3 runs 12 residues. This CDR3 reads CASSLLRETQYF. The CDR3 DNA sequence: TGTGCCAGCAGTTTATTAAGGGAGACCCAGTACTTC.

V and J are TRBV11-3 and TRBJ1-5; 8 bases fit TRBD1. The V segment lost 5 bases and the J segment 3 bases; nucleotides outside the gene matches: 12. This CDR3 is 17 amino acids long. Looked up from germline, CDR1 is SGHNT and CDR2 is YENEEA. For the CDR3, the DNA is TGTGCCAGCAGCCAGCCGACAGGGGCCTCAAACAATCAGCCCCAGCATTTT. Protein product: CASSQPTGASNNQPQHF. Looking up the rest from reference TRBV11-3 and TRBJ1-5 gives the full variable domain: EAGVVQSPRYKIIEKKQPVAFWCNPISGHNTLYWYLQNLGQGPELLIRYENEEAVDDSQLPKDRFSAERLKGVDSTLKIQPAELGDSAVYLCASSQPTGASNNQPQHFGDGTRLSIL.

This clone turned up a few times. The chain links TRBV3-1 (or the pseudogene TRBV3-2) to TRBJ2-7; unclear D gene. CDR1 LGHDT and CDR2 YNNKEL come from the germline V gene (reference sequence). Trimming pared 5 bases from V and 2 bases from J, leaving 10 bases between. CDR3 length: 13 amino acids. The CDR3 here is CASSTRTPYEQYF. The DNA of the CDR3 is TGTGCCAGCAGCACCCGCACCCCCTACGAGCAGTACTTC.

This chain links TRBV10-3 with TRBJ2-3; D remains ambiguous. Germline assignment: CDR1 ENHRY and CDR2 SYGVKD. The ends were cut back, 0 bases at V and 5 bases at J, with 0 bases in the middle. There are 11 residues in the CDR3. CDR3 bases: TGTGCCATCAGTGAGTCAGATACGCAGTATTTT. Translating gives CAISESDTQYF.

The genes are TRBV28 and TRBJ1-5, with D possibly being TRBD1 (6 bases). CDR3 size: 14 residues. Germline V CDR1 and CDR2: MDHEN, SYDVKM. Deletions cut 6 bases from V and 6 bases from J, with 15 bases between. The CDR3: CASRPQGLGQPQHF. CDR3 coding DNA: TGTGCCAGCAGACCCCAGGGGTTGGGTCAGCCCCAGCATTTT.